The 8 T cell receptor beta chains presented below share a single source sample, sequenced in a study of technical replicates of blood from a handful of donors. Only in-frame clones appear in the TCRdb table, and some are missing; sequencing was by immunoSEQ multiplex PCR. The table has 60,000 to 90,000 clones, around 97% seen once. The sequenced sample consisted of T cells isolated from PBMCs. These receptors all come from a human donor in good health.

The chain couples TRBV2 to TRBJ2-3; D unclear. Per germline, CDR1 SNHLY and CDR2 FYNNEI. This CDR3 is built from 13 residues. V shed 7 bases and J shed 4 bases, with 12 bases lying between them. The DNA of the CDR3 is TGTGCCAGCATGTCTGAAGAGGCAGATACGCAGTATTTT. Translated, it gives CASMSEEADTQYF.

The chain employs TRBV7-9 and TRBJ2-5, with TRBD1 matching over 7 bases. V lost 4 bases and J lost 0; bases outside the gene matches: 5. CDR1 is SEHNR and CDR2 is FQNEAQ in the germline V gene (reference sequence). The CDR3 spans 15 residues. The CDR3 bases are TGTGCCAGCAGCTACGAGGGACAGTACCAAGAGACCCAGTACTTC. Translation: CASSYEGQYQETQYF.

For the CDR3, the DNA is TGTGCCAGCAGCCACGGGACTAGCGGGACGGGAGAGCAGTACTTC. Translated, it gives CASSHGTSGTGEQYF. This chain links TRBV4-2 with TRBJ2-7; 13 nucleotides agree with TRBD2. Germline V CDR1 and CDR2: LGHNA, YNFKEQ. The V gene end was trimmed by 3 bases and the J gene end by 7 bases; junction bases not matched to a gene: 6. This CDR3 is built from 15 residues.

This sequence joins TRBV25-1 and TRBJ1-2; D unresolved. There are 15 residues in the CDR3. The V gene's germline CDR1 is MGHDK and CDR2 SYGVNS. Trimming took off 2 bases at V and 0 bases at J, with 10 bases between the two ends. The CDR3 spells CASSEMGVSNYGYTF. As DNA, the CDR3 is TGTGCCAGCAGTGAAATGGGAGTTTCTAACTATGGCTACACCTTC.

This chain connects TRBV4-2 to TRBJ1-1; D gene ambiguous. The germline V and J ends were trimmed by 3 bases and 1 base, with 12 bases remaining between them. Per the germline V gene, CDR1 is LGHNA and CDR2 is YNFKEQ. This CDR3 region has 15 residues. Here the CDR3 reads CASSQSRNGNTEAFF. As DNA, the CDR3 is TGTGCCAGCAGCCAGAGCAGGAACGGGAACACTGAAGCTTTCTTT.

The rearrangement uses TRBV5-1 and TRBJ2-7; a possible D gene is TRBD1 (5 bases). The ends were cut back, 3 bases at V and 10 bases at J, with 20 bases in the middle. The CDR3 runs 14 residues. Germline V lookup: CDR1 SGHRS, CDR2 YFSETQ. The CDR3 DNA follows: TGCGCCAGCAGCTACGAAGGGGCTACCCAAGGACAGTACTTC. Translating gives CASSYEGATQGQYF.

The chain is built from TRBV9 and TRBJ1-1; D gene ambiguous. The CDR3 is 15 residues long. Per the germline V gene, CDR1 is SGDLS and CDR2 is YYNGEE. V lost 6 bases, J lost 1 base, and 16 bases lay in between. CDR3 bases: TGTGCCAGCAACCCTTACACCCGGGGGAACACTGAAGCTTTCTTT. Residues: CASNPYTRGNTEAFF.

The V and J genes are TRBV5-4 and TRBJ2-2, with D tentatively TRBD1 (6 bases). Germline V gives CDR1 SGHNT, CDR2 YYREEE (reference sequence). This CDR3 region has 15 residues. Trimming took off 4 bases at V and 7 bases at J, with 17 bases between the two ends. For the CDR3, the DNA is TGTGCCAGCAGCCCTCGACAGGTTGAAGGCGGGGAGCTGTTTTTT. As protein: CASSPRQVEGGELFF. The full variable domain, in which reference TRBV5-4 and TRBJ2-2 provide the parts outside the CDR3, is ETGVTQSPTHLIKTRGQQVTLRCSSQSGHNTVSWYQQALGQGPQFIFQYYREEENGRGNFPPRFSGLQFPNYSSELNVNALELDDSALYLCASSPRQVEGGELFFGEGSRLTVL.